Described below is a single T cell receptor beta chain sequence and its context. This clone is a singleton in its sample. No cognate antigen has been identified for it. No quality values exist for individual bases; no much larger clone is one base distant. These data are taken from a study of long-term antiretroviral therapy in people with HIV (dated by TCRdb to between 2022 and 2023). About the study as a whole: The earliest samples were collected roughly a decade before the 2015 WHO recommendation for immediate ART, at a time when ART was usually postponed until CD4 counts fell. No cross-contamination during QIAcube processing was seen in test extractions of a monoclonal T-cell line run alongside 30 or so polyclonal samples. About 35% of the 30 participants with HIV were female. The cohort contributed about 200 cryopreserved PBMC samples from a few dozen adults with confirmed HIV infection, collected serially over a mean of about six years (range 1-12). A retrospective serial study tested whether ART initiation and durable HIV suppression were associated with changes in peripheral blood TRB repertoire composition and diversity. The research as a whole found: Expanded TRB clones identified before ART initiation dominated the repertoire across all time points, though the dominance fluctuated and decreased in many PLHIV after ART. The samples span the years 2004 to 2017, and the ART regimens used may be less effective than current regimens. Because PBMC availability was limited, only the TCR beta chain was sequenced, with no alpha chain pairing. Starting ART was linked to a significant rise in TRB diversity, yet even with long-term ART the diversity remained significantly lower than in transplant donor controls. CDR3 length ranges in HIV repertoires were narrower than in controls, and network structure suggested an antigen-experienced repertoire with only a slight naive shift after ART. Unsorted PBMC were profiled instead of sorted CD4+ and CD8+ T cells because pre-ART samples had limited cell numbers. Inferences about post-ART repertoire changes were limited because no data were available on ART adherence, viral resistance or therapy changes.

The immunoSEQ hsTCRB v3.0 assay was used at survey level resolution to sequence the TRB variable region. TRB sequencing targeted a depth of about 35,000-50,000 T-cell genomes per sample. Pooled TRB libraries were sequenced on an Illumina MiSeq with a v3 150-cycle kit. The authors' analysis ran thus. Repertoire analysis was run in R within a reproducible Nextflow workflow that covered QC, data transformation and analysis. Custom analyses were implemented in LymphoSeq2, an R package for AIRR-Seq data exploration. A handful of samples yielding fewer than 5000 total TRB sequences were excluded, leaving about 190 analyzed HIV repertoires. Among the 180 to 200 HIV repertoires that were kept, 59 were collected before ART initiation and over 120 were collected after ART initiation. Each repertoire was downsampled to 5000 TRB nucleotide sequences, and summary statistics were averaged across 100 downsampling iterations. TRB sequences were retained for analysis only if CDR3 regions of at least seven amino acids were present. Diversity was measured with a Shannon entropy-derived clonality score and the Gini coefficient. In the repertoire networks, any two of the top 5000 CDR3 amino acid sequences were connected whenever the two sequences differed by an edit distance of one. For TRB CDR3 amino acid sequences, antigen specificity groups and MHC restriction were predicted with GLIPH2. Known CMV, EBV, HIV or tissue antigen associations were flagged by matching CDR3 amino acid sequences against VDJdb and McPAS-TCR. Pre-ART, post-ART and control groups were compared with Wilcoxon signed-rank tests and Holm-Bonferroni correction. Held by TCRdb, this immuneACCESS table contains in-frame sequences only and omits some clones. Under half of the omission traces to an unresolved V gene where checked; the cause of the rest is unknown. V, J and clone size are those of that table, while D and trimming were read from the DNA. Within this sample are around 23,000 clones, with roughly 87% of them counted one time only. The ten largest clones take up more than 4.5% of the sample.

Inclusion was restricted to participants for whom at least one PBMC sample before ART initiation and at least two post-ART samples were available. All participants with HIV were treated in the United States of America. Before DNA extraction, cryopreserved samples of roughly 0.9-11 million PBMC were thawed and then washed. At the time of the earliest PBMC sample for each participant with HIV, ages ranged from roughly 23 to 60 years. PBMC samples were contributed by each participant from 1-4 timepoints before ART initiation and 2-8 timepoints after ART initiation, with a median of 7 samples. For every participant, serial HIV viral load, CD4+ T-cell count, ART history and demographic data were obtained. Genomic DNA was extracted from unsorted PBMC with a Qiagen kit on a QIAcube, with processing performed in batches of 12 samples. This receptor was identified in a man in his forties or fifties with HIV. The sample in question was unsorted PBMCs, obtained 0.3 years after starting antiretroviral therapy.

Read as DNA, the sequence is TGTGCCAGTAGTACCCCGGGACAGGTTTACGAGCAGTACTTC. The translation is CASSTPGQVYEQYF. The V and J segments used are TRBV19 and TRBJ2-7; 8 bases in the middle match TRBD1. At the junction V is shortened by 4 bases and J by 4 bases; bases outside the gene matches: 6. The cysteine opens and the phenylalanine closes a CDR3 of 14 amino acids. Only the CDR3 DNA stays, 42 bases, in frame from base 1. CDR1 and CDR2, looked up from the germline V gene (reference sequence), are LNHDA and SQIVND.